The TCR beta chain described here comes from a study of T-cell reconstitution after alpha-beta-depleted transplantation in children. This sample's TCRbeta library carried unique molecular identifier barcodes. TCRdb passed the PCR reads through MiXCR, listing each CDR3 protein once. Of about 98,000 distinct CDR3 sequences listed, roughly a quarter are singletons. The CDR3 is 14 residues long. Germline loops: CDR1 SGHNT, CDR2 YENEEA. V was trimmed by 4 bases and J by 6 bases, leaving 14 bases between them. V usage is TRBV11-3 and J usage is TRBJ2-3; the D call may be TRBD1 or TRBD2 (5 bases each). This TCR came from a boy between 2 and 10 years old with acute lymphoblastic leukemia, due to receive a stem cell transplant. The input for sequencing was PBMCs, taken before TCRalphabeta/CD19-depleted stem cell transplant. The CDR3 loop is CASSSGTVLDTQYF. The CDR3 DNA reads TGTGCCAGCAGCTCCGGGACGGTGCTGGATACGCAGTATTTT. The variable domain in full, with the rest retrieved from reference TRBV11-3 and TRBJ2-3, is EAGVVQSPRYKIIEKKQPVAFWCNPISGHNTLYWYLQNLGQGPELLIRYENEEAVDDSQLPKDRFSAERLKGVDSTLKIQPAELGDSAVYLCASSSGTVLDTQYFGPGTRLTVL.